This TCR beta chain was retrieved from a study of blood T cell repertoires in COVID-19. Study-wide background: The United States, Italy and Spain provided the acute and convalescent COVID-19 samples.

Per the original data handling: Scientists estimated how many nucleated cells there were by amplifying reference gene primers. The assay was immunoSEQ multiplex PCR, and TCRdb's table has in-frame clones only and misses some. That table furnishes V, J and clone size, whereas the DNA furnished D and trimming. In the table there are roughly 59,000 clones, about 81% of which are singletons. CDR1 is SGHKS and CDR2 is YYEKEE in the germline V gene (reference sequence). The CDR3 spans 16 residues. Trimming took 1 base from V and 2 from J, leaving 16 bases between them. The sample comprised peripheral blood. V usage is TRBV5-5 and J usage is TRBJ2-7; D may be TRBD1 (5 bases). This TCR was sampled from a man older than 75 with acute or convalescent COVID-19. The CDR3 region is CASSLSPRTFPYEQYF. The CDR3 nucleotides read TGTGCCAGCAGCTTGAGTCCCCGGACATTCCCCTACGAGCAGTACTTC.